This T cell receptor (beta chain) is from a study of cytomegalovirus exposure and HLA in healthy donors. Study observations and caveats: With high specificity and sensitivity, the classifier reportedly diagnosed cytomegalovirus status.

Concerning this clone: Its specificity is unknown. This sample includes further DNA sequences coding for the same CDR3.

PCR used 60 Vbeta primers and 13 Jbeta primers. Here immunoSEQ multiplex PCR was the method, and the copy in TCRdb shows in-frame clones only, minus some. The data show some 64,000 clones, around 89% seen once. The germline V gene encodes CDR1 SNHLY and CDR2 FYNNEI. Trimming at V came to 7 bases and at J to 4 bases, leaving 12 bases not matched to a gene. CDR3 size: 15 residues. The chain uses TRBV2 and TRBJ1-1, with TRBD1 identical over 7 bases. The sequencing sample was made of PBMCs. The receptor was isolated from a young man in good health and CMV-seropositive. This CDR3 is CASNPLATGSTEAFF. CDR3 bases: TGTGCCAGCAACCCCTTAGCGACAGGGAGCACTGAAGCTTTCTTT.